The present T cell receptor beta chain was sequenced within a study of cytomegalovirus exposure and HLA in healthy donors. Overall study context: Within the Caucasian-associated ancestry cluster were roughly 79% of the approximately 400 genotyped donors.

As concerns this clone: Its antigen is not known.

Vbeta (60) and Jbeta (13) primers were used in the PCR. The assay was immunoSEQ multiplex PCR, and TCRdb's table has in-frame clones only and misses some. The sample table sets out around 200,000 clones. Study-wide results and limits: Researchers counted around 180 TCR beta chains as cytomegalovirus-associated.

Looked up from germline, CDR1 is SGHRS and CDR2 is YFSETQ. The CDR3 has 15 amino acids. V lost 0 bases, J lost 9 bases, and 5 bases stayed unmatched. The sample comprised PBMCs. The rearrangement links TRBV5-1 to TRBJ2-1; TRBD2 matches 11 bases. The TCR originated in a girl aged 2 to 10 in good health and CMV-seropositive. As DNA, the CDR3 is TGCGCCAGCAGCTTGGCCCTAGCGGGAGGAACTGAGCAGTTCTTC. This encodes CASSLALAGGTEQFF.